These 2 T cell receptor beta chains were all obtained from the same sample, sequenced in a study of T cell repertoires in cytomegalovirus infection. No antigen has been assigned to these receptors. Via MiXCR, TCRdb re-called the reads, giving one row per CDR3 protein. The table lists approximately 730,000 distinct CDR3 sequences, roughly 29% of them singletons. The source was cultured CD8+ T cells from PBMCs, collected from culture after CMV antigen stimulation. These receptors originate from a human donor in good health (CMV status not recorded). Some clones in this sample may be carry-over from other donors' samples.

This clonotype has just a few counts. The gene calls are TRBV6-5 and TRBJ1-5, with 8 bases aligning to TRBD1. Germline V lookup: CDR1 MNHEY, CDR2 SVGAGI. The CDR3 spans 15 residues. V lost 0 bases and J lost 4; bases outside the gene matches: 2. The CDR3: CASSYSTGVNQPQHF. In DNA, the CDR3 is TGTGCCAGCAGTTACTCGACAGGGGTTAATCAGCCCCAGCATTTT.

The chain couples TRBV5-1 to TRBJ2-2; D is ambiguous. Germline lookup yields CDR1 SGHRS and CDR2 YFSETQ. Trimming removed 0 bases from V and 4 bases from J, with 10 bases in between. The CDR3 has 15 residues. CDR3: CASSLAGPFTGELFF. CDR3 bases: TGCGCCAGCAGCTTGGCCGGGCCGTTCACCGGGGAGCTGTTTTTT.